This T cell receptor beta chain was captured by sequencing in a study of beta chain features in type 1 diabetes. Study-level results: TCRB repertoires of naive, central memory and Treg cells appeared more similar among patients than among healthy donors.

Expressed TCRB transcripts were sequenced, since all the RNA that had been isolated was reverse transcribed. Profiled with immunoSEQ multiplex PCR; TCRdb holds only in-frame clones, not every one. The sample holds about 410,000 clones, about 15% seen once. This clone was seen only a few times. Its target is not known. The CDR3 covers 19 residues. Germline CDR1 SGHNT, CDR2 YYREEE (reference sequence). Unmatched junction bases numbered 14, after V lost 2 bases and J lost 8 bases. The sample consisted of naive CD4+ T cells from blood. This clonotype originated in a man younger than 40 in good health. J is TRBJ2-1 and V is TRBV5-4, with 15 bases fitting TRBD2. This chain's CDR3 is CASSLPGLAGGFKGDEQFF. The DNA of the CDR3 is TGTGCCAGCAGCTTACCGGGACTAGCGGGAGGATTCAAGGGAGATGAGCAGTTCTTC.